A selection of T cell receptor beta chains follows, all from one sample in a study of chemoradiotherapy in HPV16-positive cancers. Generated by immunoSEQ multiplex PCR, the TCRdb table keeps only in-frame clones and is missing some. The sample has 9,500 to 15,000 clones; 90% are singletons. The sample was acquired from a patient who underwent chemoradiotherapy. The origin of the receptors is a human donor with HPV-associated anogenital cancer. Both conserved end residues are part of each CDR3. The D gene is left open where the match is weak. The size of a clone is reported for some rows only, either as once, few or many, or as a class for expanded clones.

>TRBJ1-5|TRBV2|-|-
TGTGCCAGCAGTGCCCGAACGGATCAGCCCCAGCATTTT
CASSARTDQPQHF
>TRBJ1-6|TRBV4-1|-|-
TGCGCCAGCAGCCTTCCTTATTCACCCCTCCACTTT
CASSLPYSPLHF
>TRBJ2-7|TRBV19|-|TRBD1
TGTGCCAGTAGTCAACAGGACAGGCAAAACGAGCAGTACTTC
CASSQQDRQNEQYF
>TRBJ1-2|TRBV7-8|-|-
TGTGCCAGCAGCTTAGATACGCGTGGTAGCTATGGCTACACCTTC
CASSLDTRGSYGYTF
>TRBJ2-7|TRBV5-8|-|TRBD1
TGTGCCAGCAGCCGAGGACAGGGGTTCTACGAGCAGTACTTC
CASSRGQGFYEQYF
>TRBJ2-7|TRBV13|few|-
TGTGCCAGCAGCTTAAGGCTGGGCGAGCAGTACTTC
CASSLRLGEQYF
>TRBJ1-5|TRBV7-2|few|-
TGTGCCAGCAGCTTAGACGGTCGGACGCCCCAGCATTTT
CASSLDGRTPQHF
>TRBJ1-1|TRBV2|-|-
TGTGCCAGCAGTCCCACAGGGTCGAACACTGAAGCTTTCTTT
CASSPTGSNTEAFF
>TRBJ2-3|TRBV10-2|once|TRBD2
TGCGCCAGCAGTGAGCTAGCGGGGGCACGCGGGAGGACGCAGTATTTT
CASSELAGARGRTQYF
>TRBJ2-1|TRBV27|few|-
TGTGCCAGCAGTTTAACGCTCTACAATGAGCAGTTCTTC
CASSLTLYNEQFF
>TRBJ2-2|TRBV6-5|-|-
TGTGCCAGCAGTCTGGGCCGGGGCTCCGGGGAGCTGTTTTTT
CASSLGRGSGELFF
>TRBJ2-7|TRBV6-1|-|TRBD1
TGTGCCAGCAAGATTAGGGGGCCTTCGCCCGAGCAGTACTTC
CASKIRGPSPEQYF
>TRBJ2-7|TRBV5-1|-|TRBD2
TGCGCCAGCAGCTTGGGCCCGGGGGGCTACGAGCAGTACTTC
CASSLGPGGYEQYF
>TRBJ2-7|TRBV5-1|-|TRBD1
TGCGCCAGCAGCCCAGTAATACAGGGGACGGGCGAGCAGTACTTC
CASSPVIQGTGEQYF
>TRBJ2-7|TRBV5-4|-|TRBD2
TGTGCCAGCAGCGTACCGACTAGCGGGACATCCTACGAGCAGTACTTC
CASSVPTSGTSYEQYF
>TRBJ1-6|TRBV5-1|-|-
TGCGCCAGCAGCTTGGCTATACAGGAATCACCCCTCCACTTT
CASSLAIQESPLHF
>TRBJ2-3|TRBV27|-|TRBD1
TGTGCCAGCAGGGGGGGACAGGCAGATACGCAGTATTTT
CASRGGQADTQYF
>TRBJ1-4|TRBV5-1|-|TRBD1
TGCGCCAGCAGCCCCGCGGGACAGGGGGCGCGTAAACTGTTTTTT
CASSPAGQGARKLFF
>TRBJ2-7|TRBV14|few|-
TGTGCCAGCAGCTACTCCTACGAGCAGTACTTC
CASSYSYEQYF
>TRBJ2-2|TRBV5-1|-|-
TGCGCCAGCAGCTTGGAGCCCCCCGGGGCCCCACCGGGGGAGCTGTTTTTT
CASSLEPPGAPPGELFF
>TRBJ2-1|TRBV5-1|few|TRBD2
TGCGCCAGCAGCACAGACCCGGGACTAGCGGGTGAGCAGTTCTTC
CASSTDPGLAGEQFF
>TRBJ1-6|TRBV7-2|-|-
TGTGCCAGCAGCGCTATTAACAATAATTCACCCCTCCACTTT
CASSAINNNSPLHF
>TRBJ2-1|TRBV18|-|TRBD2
TGTGCCAGCTCACTGATACTAGCGGGGGGTTACAATGAGCAGTTCTTC
CASSLILAGGYNEQFF
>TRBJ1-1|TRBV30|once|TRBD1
TGTGCCTGGAGGAGGGGCAGGGGGACGGGTAAAGCTTTCTTT
CAWRRGRGTGKAFF
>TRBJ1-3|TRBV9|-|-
TGTGCCAGCAGCGACCGGGACGGAACTTTCCCTGGAAACACCATATATTTT
CASSDRDGTFPGNTIYF
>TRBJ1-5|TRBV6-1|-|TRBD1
TGTGCCAGCAGGAGACAGGGGGCAAAGAATCAGCCCCAGCATTTT
CASRRQGAKNQPQHF
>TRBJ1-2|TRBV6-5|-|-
TGTGCCAGCAGGCCACGGACAGTAGGCTATGGCTACACCTTC
CASRPRTVGYGYTF
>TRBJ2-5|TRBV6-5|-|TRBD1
TGTGCCAGCAGTTCGGGACAGGGAGAGACCCAGTACTTC
CASSSGQGETQYF
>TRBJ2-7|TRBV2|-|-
TGTGCCAGCACTGCTGCCTACGAGCAGTACTTC
CASTAAYEQYF
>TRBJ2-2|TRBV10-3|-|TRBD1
TGTGCGACCCGGGGCCCGACAGGGAGTGGCACCGGGGAGCTGTTTTTT
CATRGPTGSGTGELFF
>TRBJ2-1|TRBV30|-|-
TGTGCCTGGAGTGGGGGTGGCCCCAATGAGCAGTTCTTC
CAWSGGGPNEQFF
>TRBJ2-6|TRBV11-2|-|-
TGTGCCAGCAGCCGAACCGGGGCCAACGTCCTGACTTTC
CASSRTGANVLTF
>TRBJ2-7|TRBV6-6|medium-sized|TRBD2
TGTGCCAGCAGTGGTGCAGCGGGAGTTCTTGAAGAGCAGTACTTC
CASSGAAGVLEEQYF
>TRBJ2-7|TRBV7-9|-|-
TGTGCCAGCAGCAGGTTAGGGGGGACCTACGAGCAGTACTTC
CASSRLGGTYEQYF
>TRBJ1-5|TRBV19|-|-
TGTGCCAGTAGTAGCGGAGGGTCGAGGGAGCCCCAGCATTTT
CASSSGGSREPQHF
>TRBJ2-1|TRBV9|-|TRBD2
TGTGCCAGCAGCCCTCTAGCGGAACCTTACAATGAGCAGTTCTTC
CASSPLAEPYNEQFF
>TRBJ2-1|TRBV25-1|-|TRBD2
TGTGCCAGCAGTGAACCGGGACTAGCCCCCTACAATGAGCAGTTCTTC
CASSEPGLAPYNEQFF
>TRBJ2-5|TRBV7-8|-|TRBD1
TGTGCCAGCAGCCCGGACAGGGGGCTGGGAGAGACCCAGTACTTC
CASSPDRGLGETQYF
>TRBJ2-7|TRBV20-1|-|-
TGCAGTGCTAGAGTTAGGTACGAGCAGTACTTC
CSARVRYEQYF
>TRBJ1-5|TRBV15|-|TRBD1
TGTGCCACCAGCAGACTAATAGACAGGGCTAATCAGCCCCAGCATTTT
CATSRLIDRANQPQHF